This TCR beta chain was identified in a study of PD-L1 blockade in urothelial cancer. Germline lookup yields CDR1 LNHDA and CDR2 SQIVND (reference sequence). The CDR3 covers 15 residues. V dropped 4 bases and J dropped 6; count of bases not matched to a gene: 6. TCRdb keeps only in-frame clones here, not all; method: immunoSEQ multiplex PCR. The sample contains about 88,000 clones, 90% to 95% of which appear only once. The gene calls are TRBV19 and TRBJ2-1; 10 bases are shared with TRBD1. Specimen: PBMCs, collected around atezolizumab (anti-PD-L1) treatment. The sequence came from a man aged 55-75 years with urothelial cancer. CDR3 nucleotides: TGTGCCAGTAGTACCCGGGACAGGGGTGGCAATGAGCAGTTCTTC. This encodes CASSTRDRGGNEQFF.